Presented here are 15 T cell receptor beta chains from one specimen sequenced in a study of blood T cell repertoires in COVID-19. Generated by immunoSEQ multiplex PCR, the TCRdb table keeps only in-frame clones and is missing some. The data hold around 110,000 clones, with about nine tenths observed a single time. The source material was peripheral blood. All receptors come from a man aged 35-49 years with acute or convalescent COVID-19.

This chain links TRBV7-2 with TRBJ2-1; D call uncertain. Germline CDR1 SGHTA, CDR2 FQGNSA. The CDR3 contains 14 residues. Trimming removed 3 bases from V and 1 base from J, with 7 bases in between. For the CDR3, the DNA is TGTGCCAGCAGCTTGGCGGTGTCCTACAATGAGCAGTTCTTC. Translated, it gives CASSLAVSYNEQFF.

The genes are TRBV5-1 and TRBJ1-6, with 7 bases that match TRBD1. The length of the CDR3 is 13 residues. V lost 5 bases to trimming and J lost 8 bases; unmatched junction nucleotides: 4. The germline V gene encodes CDR1 SGHRS and CDR2 YFSETQ. CDR3 coding DNA: TGCGCCAGCAGATCCGACAGGGATTCACCCCTCCACTTT. Its protein is CASRSDRDSPLHF.

The J gene is TRBJ2-2, the V gene TRBV18; the match to TRBD1 covers 7 bases. The CDR3 has 12 amino acids. Germline lookup yields CDR1 KGHSH and CDR2 LQKENI. V trimming: 6 bases; J trimming: 6 bases; junction bases outside the gene matches: 1. The CDR3 loop reads CASSTGSGELFF. CDR3 coding DNA: TGTGCCAGCTCGACAGGGTCCGGGGAGCTGTTTTTT.

CDR3 in DNA: TGTGCCAGCAGCCGGGGTCCTCACACTGAAGCTTTCTTT. Translated: CASSRGPHTEAFF. This sequence joins TRBV11-1 and TRBJ1-1; no definite D call. The CDR3 contains 13 residues. Trimming shortened V by 5 bases and J by 3 bases, and 10 bases separated the two germline ends. Germline lookup yields CDR1 SGHAT and CDR2 FQDESV (reference sequence). Variable domain in full (rest from reference TRBV11-1 and TRBJ1-1): EAEVAQSPRYKITEKSQAVAFWCDPISGHATLYWYRQILGQGPELLVQFQDESVVDDSQLPKDRFSAERLKGVDSTLKIQPAELGDSAMYLCASSRGPHTEAFFGQGTRLTVV.

This clone was detected once. The chain joins TRBV7-8 to TRBJ2-7; D is uncertain. CDR1 is SGHVS, CDR2 FQNEAQ, per germline. The CDR3 is 13 residues long. Between the trimmed V and J ends, which lost 5 bases and 2 bases, there was a span of 10 bases. CDR3 DNA: TGTGCCAGCAGCCCCCGAGGCGCCTACGAGCAGTACTTC. Translation gives CASSPRGAYEQYF.

The chain has TRBV10-3 and TRBJ1-1; D is unclear. Trimming cost V 6 bases and J 2 bases, with 7 bases left between them. This CDR3 contains 12 residues. Per the germline V gene, CDR1 is ENHRY and CDR2 is SYGVKD. The CDR3 DNA follows: TGTGCCATCAGGCAGGCCAACACTGAAGCTTTCTTT. Its translation: CAIRQANTEAFF.

The genes are TRBV5-4 and TRBJ1-2; TRBD1 aligns across 8 bases. V was pared by 1 base and J by 8 bases, with 10 bases of the junction left unmatched. The CDR3 is 15 amino acids. CDR1 is SGHNT and CDR2 is YYREEE in the germline V gene (reference sequence). The CDR3 DNA reads TGTGCCAGCAGCTTGCGGACAGGGACAGGCGGGGGCTACACCTTC. Translation: CASSLRTGTGGGYTF.

This chain connects TRBV3-1 (or the pseudogene TRBV3-2) to TRBJ1-2, with no clear D. Germline V lookup: CDR1 LGHDT, CDR2 YNNKEL (reference sequence). Trimming removed 1 base from V and 11 bases from J, with 17 bases in between. The CDR3 spans 14 residues. In DNA, the CDR3 is TGTGCCAGCAGCCAAGGGGAGGAGTTCCCATGGTACACCTTC. Protein product: CASSQGEEFPWYTF.

The gene calls are TRBV19 and TRBJ2-7; D is unclear. Trimming left V 3 bases short and J 0 bases short, with 9 bases between. Germline V gene lookup returns CDR1 LNHDA and CDR2 SQIVND (reference sequence). The CDR3 has 14 residues. The CDR3 reads CASSITGSSYEQYF. CDR3 coding DNA: TGTGCCAGTAGTATCACCGGTAGCTCCTACGAGCAGTACTTC.

The chain carries TRBV30 and TRBJ2-1; D gene uncertain. This CDR3 comprises 15 residues. CDR1 is GTSNPN and CDR2 is SVGIG in the germline V gene (reference sequence). The germline V and J ends were trimmed by 2 bases and 7 bases, with 18 bases remaining between them. CDR3 amino acids: CAWSTVASTKNEQFF. CDR3 coding DNA: TGTGCCTGGAGTACCGTGGCTAGTACTAAGAATGAGCAGTTCTTC.

This clone occurred once. The rearrangement links TRBV6-1 to TRBJ2-1; D possibly corresponds to TRBD1 (6 bases). V lost 2 bases and J 10 bases, leaving 15 bases between the germline ends. Germline V CDR1 and CDR2: MNHNS, SASEGT. CDR3 length equals 14 residues. The CDR3 spells CASSESWGPGEQFF. The CDR3 DNA reads TGTGCCAGCAGTGAATCGTGGGGGCCGGGGGAGCAGTTCTTC.

Of note for this clone: At one end the junction does not follow the germline gene, possibly because of a read error. V usage is TRBV7-7 and J usage is TRBJ2-3, with D hard to call. The germline V gene has CDR1 SSHAT and CDR2 FNYEAQ (reference sequence). The length of the CDR3 is 14 residues. For the CDR3, the DNA is TGTGCTAGCAGCTACGACTGGTCTCCAGATACGCAGTATTTT. Translating gives CASSYDWSPDTQYF.

The gene calls are TRBV5-1 and TRBJ1-4; D is ambiguous. CDR1 SGHRS and CDR2 YFSETQ come from the germline V gene. This CDR3 is built from 14 residues. Trimming shortened V by 3 bases and J by 8 bases, and 14 bases separated the two germline ends. The CDR3 DNA is TGCGCCAGCAGCTACCGAGGTCTGAGCGAAAAACTGTTTTTT. Translating gives CASSYRGLSEKLFF. Full variable domain (rest looked up from reference TRBV5-1 and TRBJ1-4): KAGVTQTPRYLIKTRGQQVTLSCSPISGHRSVSWYQQTPGQGLQFLFEYFSETQRNKGNFPGRFSGRQFSNSRSEMNVSTLELGDSALYLCASSYRGLSEKLFFGSGTQLSVL.

The CDR3 nucleotides are TGCGCCAGCAGGGCGCGGGAGTCCTACAATGAGCAGTTCTTC. It codes for CASRARESYNEQFF. The J gene is TRBJ2-1, the V gene TRBV23-1; TRBD2 matches 7 bases. TRBV23-1 is noted as an ORF with a role that remains uncertain. Trimming removed 6 bases from V and 1 base from J; junction bases left unmatched: 3. This CDR3 has 14 residues.

The chain has TRBV5-1 and TRBJ1-1; perhaps TRBD1 as D (6 bases). In germline, CDR1 is SGHRS, CDR2 YFSETQ. The V and J ends lost 4 bases and 5 bases respectively, with 15 bases between them. CDR3 length equals 14 residues. This chain's CDR3 is CASSLWTAGTEAFF. In nucleotides, the CDR3 is TGCGCCAGCAGCCTCTGGACAGCGGGGACTGAAGCTTTCTTT.